What follows is one TCR beta chain and its context. A read error may produce the germline difference seen at one junction end. This sample was included in a study of blood T cell repertoires in COVID-19. On the study more broadly: The study drew acute and convalescent COVID-19 samples from the United States, Italy and Spain. Sample material is recorded as cDNA or gDNA derived from T cells, B-cell-depleted T cells, or PBMCs.

Germline V gives CDR1 SSHAT, CDR2 FNYEAQ (reference sequence). The CDR3 has 15 residues. The Seattle patients, enrolled during active infection, were followed longitudinally. Under the authors' procedure: Amplification from reference gene primers served as the basis for estimated nucleated cell counts. Libraries were prepared by immunoSEQ multiplex PCR; TCRdb keeps only in-frame clonotypes and omits some of them. The V and J calls and the clone size are those of that table, but D and trimming were determined from the DNA. The data hold about 260,000 clones, with about 90% observed a single time. The sequence was obtained from a person between 18 and 30 years old with COVID-19, enrolled during active disease. What was sequenced was peripheral blood. V is TRBV7-7 and J is TRBJ2-3, with D tentatively TRBD1 or TRBD2 (6 bases each). The CDR3 loop reads CASSLGGTSTDTQYF. CDR3 nucleotide sequence: TGTGCTAGCAGCTTAGGGGGGACTAGCACAGATACGCAGTATTTT.